Below, one TCR beta chain is given with its context. This clonotype was seen once. The specificity of this receptor is unknown. No quality values exist for individual bases; no much larger clone is one base distant. One read alone provides weak support. This record belongs to a study of blood T cells in healthy people across ages (dated by TCRdb to the mid-2010s). Turning to the overall study: In model experiments, template switching captured about one uniquely barcoded TCR beta cDNA molecule for every two T cells. For two donors (one aged 18 to 30 and one aged 80 or older), the study analyzed two additional independent replicas of 1 million unique cDNA reads from the same blood draw. The donors were divided into four age groups: young (average roughly 17 years), middle-aged (approximately 42), aged (about 61) and long-lived (roughly 82). To track age-related changes in TCR beta repertoire diversity, the study relied on deep sequencing normalized with unique cDNA molecular identifiers. To avoid experimental bias, donors of different ages were randomly spread across the sequencing lanes.

On the study overall, not on this receptor specifically: As age increased, observed TCR beta diversity per million T cells dropped in a roughly linear way, and a significant reduction was already evident by age about 40. Estimates of total diversity based on one million sequenced T cells were considered lower bounds and underestimates. The CMV infection status of donors was not known, potentially confounding age-related changes in expanded clonotypes. Because profiling used bulk unsorted PBMCs, naive and antigen-experienced compartments could not be compared conclusively. The long-lived group showed more naive CD4+ T cells, fewer expanded clones and increased TCR diversity than the aged group, suggesting age selection. There was a strong correlation between observed TCR beta diversity and the percentage of naive T cells measured by flow cytometry.

The donors were roughly 39 Caucasian individuals from Russia, aged 6 to 90 years, who were systemically healthy. Around 10 milliliters of peripheral blood were collected from each donor into EDTA-treated Vacutainer tubes. Ficoll-Paque density-gradient centrifugation was used to isolate PBMCs, with at least 6 million per sample. Trizol reagent was used to extract total RNA from the PBMCs, yielding at least 6 micrograms per sample. For every donor, flow cytometry on a PBMC aliquot measured the percentage of naive CD45RAhigh/CD27high T cells. The protocol used for the library was 5' RACE. The instrument given in TCRdb is Illumina HiSeq 2500. A second PCR of about 6 to 12 cycles was run with a J-beta primer mix and a sample-barcoded 5' primer. A template-switch 5' adaptor carrying 12 random nucleotides introduced a unique molecular identifier onto each TCR beta cDNA molecule. At least 2.5 million CDR3-containing paired-end reads were obtained from each sample. All of the RNA was converted into first-strand cDNA using the Mint cDNA synthesis kit, with a TRBC-specific oligonucleotide serving as the primer. Following uracil-DNA glycosylase treatment, a first 18-cycle PCR with universal primers M1SS and BC2_uni_R was performed on all cDNA. The authors' pipeline ran thus. Normalization of each sample was performed by random selection of 1 million high-quality reads, each carrying a distinct molecular identifier. Instead of being binned into consensus sequences, reads that shared molecular identifiers were thrown out. MiTCR, with a Q25 quality threshold and the strictest error-elimination algorithm, was used for CDR3 identification, clonotype clustering and error correction. A nonparametric unseen species model using Euler transformation provided a lower-bound estimate of total TCR beta diversity. The public reads were reprocessed in TCRdb via fastp at Q25 and MiXCR, keeping in-frame beta chains. Rows with a matching CDR3 protein are joined into one entry that keeps the most common DNA and genes. The V and J calls were determined by TCRdb, not by the authors. A total of more than 800,000 distinct CDR3 sequences appear in this sample, more than 25% of them only once. The ten largest make up 17% of the sample.

Inclusive of the bounding cysteine and phenylalanine, the CDR3 is 13 residues long. The only DNA kept is the CDR3, 39 bases in frame from the first base. CDR1 and CDR2 were assigned from the germline V gene as SGHVS and FQNEAQ. V trim: 11 bases; J trim: 2 bases; unmatched bases: 8. This clonotype originated in a woman over 75 in good health. The V gene is TRBV7-8 and the J gene is TRBJ2-7; 8 central nucleotides agree with TRBD1. The specimen was blood. The DNA sequence reads TGTGCCGGCTCCAGGGGGCCGGCCTACGAGCAGTACTTC. Its translation is CAGSRGPAYEQYF.